The 32 T cell receptor beta chains in this list originate from one sample, sequenced in a study of cytomegalovirus exposure and HLA in healthy donors. Using immunoSEQ multiplex PCR, the repertoire was profiled, and TCRdb retains in-frame clones only, with some absent. In the table there are 43,000 or so clones, roughly 92% of which are singletons. Source material: PBMCs. The receptors here all came from a man aged 18 to 30 in good health and CMV-seronegative.

The rearrangement links TRBV28 to TRBJ1-2; D remains unclear. V was clipped by 10 bases and J by 0 bases, with 12 bases between them. This CDR3 region has 13 residues. Germline values: CDR1 MDHEN, CDR2 SYDVKM. CDR3 protein: CATPGPANYGYTF. CDR3 nucleotides: TGTGCCACTCCGGGTCCAGCTAACTATGGCTACACCTTC.

This clone came up once. V is TRBV2 and J is TRBJ2-5; 7 bases are a match to TRBD1. Trimming took 5 bases from V and 4 from J; bases not matched to a gene: 7. This CDR3 is 14 amino acids long. Germline CDR1 is SNHLY and CDR2 is FYNNEI. The CDR3 is CASSRQGPRETQYF. Written as DNA, the CDR3 is TGTGCCAGCAGTCGACAGGGCCCCAGAGAGACCCAGTACTTC.

The chain has TRBV7-3 and TRBJ2-2; 8 bases agree with TRBD2. V gave up 3 bases and J gave up 0 bases; unmatched junction bases: 9. The CDR3 is made up of 18 amino acids. From germline, CDR1 is SGHTA and CDR2 FQGTGA. CDR3 DNA sequence: TGTGCCAGCAGCTTCGACGTCCACGGGGGGGCGAACACCGGGGAGCTGTTTTTT. Translating gives CASSFDVHGGANTGELFF.

The chain combines TRBV7-9 with TRBJ1-4, with TRBD1 as a possible D gene (5 bases). Germline V gives CDR1 SEHNR, CDR2 FQNEAQ (reference sequence). The CDR3 covers 17 residues. Trimming stripped 4 bases from V and 3 bases from J, with 18 bases between. The CDR3 bases are TGTGCCAGCAGCTCCCCCGCTCCCCGACAGTCTAATGAAAAACTGTTTTTT. Its protein product is CASSSPAPRQSNEKLFF.

This chain connects TRBV28 to TRBJ1-5, with 7 nucleotides matching TRBD1. J gave up 0 bases and V 6 bases, and 14 bases lay outside the gene matches. The CDR3 covers 18 residues. From germline, CDR1 is MDHEN and CDR2 SYDVKM. CDR3 nucleotide sequence: TGTGCCAGCAGGTCGACAGGGTTTTCCTATTATAGCAATCAGCCCCAGCATTTT. As protein: CASRSTGFSYYSNQPQHF.

V and J are TRBV6-5 and TRBJ2-2; perhaps TRBD1 as D (5 bases). The germline V and J ends were trimmed by 4 bases and 3 bases, with 9 bases remaining between them. CDR3 length: 14 amino acids. Germline V gives CDR1 MNHEY, CDR2 SVGAGI. The DNA of the CDR3 is TGTGCCAGCAGTTGGAAGGGGCACACCGGGGAGCTGTTTTTT. This codes for CASSWKGHTGELFF.

The CDR3 spells CASSQSYREAYEQYF. The CDR3 DNA reads TGCGCCAGCAGCCAATCTTACAGGGAAGCCTACGAGCAGTACTTC. The chain combines TRBV4-3 with TRBJ2-7; D is possibly TRBD1 (6 bases). Trimming cost V 2 bases and J 2 bases, with 13 bases left between them. CDR1 is LGHNA, CDR2 YSLEER, per germline. CDR3 length equals 15 residues.

This clone was found a few times. The rearrangement joins TRBV7-8 to TRBJ2-3, with 8 bases matching TRBD2. The CDR3 spans 17 residues. J lost 4 bases, V lost 0 bases, and 9 bases had no gene match. Germline V CDR1 and CDR2: SGHVS, FQNEAQ. The CDR3 coding sequence is TGTGCCAGCAGCTTAGCGCCACCAGCGGGAGTTTCAGATACGCAGTATTTT. Its translation is CASSLAPPAGVSDTQYF.

The V and J genes are TRBV5-1 and TRBJ1-1; unclear D gene. In germline, CDR1 is SGHRS, CDR2 YFSETQ. The CDR3 has 13 amino acids. Between the trimmed V and J ends, which lost 1 base and 1 base, there was a span of 5 bases. The CDR3 region is CASSLSSNTEAFF. For the CDR3, the DNA is TGCGCCAGCAGCTTGAGCTCGAACACTGAAGCTTTCTTT.

J is TRBJ2-7 and V is TRBV21-1; the table's D call TRBD1 went unverified against the DNA. TRBV21-1 is assigned pseudogene status. The CDR3 consists of 14 residues. DNA for the CDR3: TGTGCCAGCAGCAAAGCACAGAGAGTCTACGAGCAGTACTTC. It yields the protein CASSKAQRVYEQYF.

The rearrangement links TRBV5-5 to TRBJ2-1; TRBD2 is a possible D gene (6 bases). Germline values: CDR1 SGHKS, CDR2 YYEKEE (reference sequence). Trimming stripped 2 bases from V and 0 bases from J, with 12 bases between. The CDR3 extends over 16 amino acids. In DNA, the CDR3 is TGTGCCAGCAGCTTTTTTACCGGGGGCTCCTACAATGAGCAGTTCTTC. This gives the protein CASSFFTGGSYNEQFF.

This chain uses TRBV28 with TRBJ2-7; 8 positions agree with TRBD1. Germline assignment: CDR1 MDHEN and CDR2 SYDVKM. Unmatched junction bases numbered 10, after V lost 6 bases and J lost 0 bases. This CDR3 has 16 amino acids. The CDR3 DNA reads TGTGCCAGCAGCCCTACTGGACAGGGTAGCTCCTACGAGCAGTACTTC. Amino acids: CASSPTGQGSSYEQYF.

V usage is TRBV6-1 and J usage is TRBJ2-1; a possible D gene is TRBD1 (6 bases). The CDR3 spans 15 residues. V was clipped by 6 bases and J by 3 bases, with 15 bases between them. From germline, CDR1 is MNHNS and CDR2 SASEGT. CDR3 in amino acids: CASRGGSMDYNEQFF. As DNA, the CDR3 is TGTGCCAGCAGAGGGGGTAGTATGGACTACAATGAGCAGTTCTTC.

The genes are TRBV5-1 and TRBJ2-3, with D maybe TRBD2 (5 bases). This CDR3 spans 14 amino acids. Between the trimmed V and J ends, which lost 1 base and 4 bases, there was a span of 10 bases. The germline V gene has CDR1 SGHRS and CDR2 YFSETQ. CDR3 sequence reads: CASSLRAGPDTQYF. Here the CDR3 DNA reads TGCGCCAGCAGCTTGCGGGCGGGCCCAGATACGCAGTATTTT.

The gene calls are TRBV10-3 and TRBJ2-1; 9 bases are shared with TRBD1. The CDR3 loop spans 13 amino acids. The germline V gene has CDR1 ENHRY and CDR2 SYGVKD. The V and J ends lost 6 bases and 4 bases, in that order; junction bases with no gene match: 1. CDR3 amino acids: CAIRGQGYNEQFF. The CDR3 DNA reads TGTGCCATCAGGGGACAGGGTTACAATGAGCAGTTCTTC.

This chain connects TRBV4-2 to TRBJ2-3; 12 bases align to TRBD2. CDR3 length: 15 residues. In germline, CDR1 is LGHNA, CDR2 YNFKEQ. With V trimmed by 4 bases and J by 5 bases, 4 bases remained unmatched. CDR3 sequence reads: CASSLLAGGVDTQYF. CDR3 nucleotides: TGTGCCAGCAGCCTGCTAGCGGGAGGGGTAGATACGCAGTATTTT.

The chain carries TRBV2 and TRBJ2-3; TRBD1 might be the D (6 bases). V lost 6 bases, J lost 4 bases, and 14 bases lay in between. CDR1 is SNHLY, CDR2 FYNNEI, per germline. The CDR3 runs 14 residues. The CDR3 nucleotides are TGTGCCAGCAGCCCAGGGGATAAGTCAGATACGCAGTATTTT. Its protein is CASSPGDKSDTQYF.

The chain combines TRBV7-9 with TRBJ2-3; 9 nucleotides line up with TRBD1. V dropped 6 bases and J dropped 2; count of bases not matched to a gene: 9. CDR3 length equals 16 residues. Germline V gives CDR1 SEHNR, CDR2 FQNEAQ (reference sequence). The CDR3 bases are TGTGCCAGCAGTCTCAAGGACAGGGGTCCCACAGATACGCAGTATTTT. Its translation is CASSLKDRGPTDTQYF.

The chain is built from TRBV7-6 and TRBJ2-5, with 7 bases matching TRBD1. Germline V lookup: CDR1 SGHVS, CDR2 FNYEAQ. Trimming took 5 bases from V and 1 from J; bases not matched to a gene: 7. This CDR3 has 15 amino acids. CDR3 sequence reads: CASSPRGSIQETQYF. The CDR3 DNA sequence: TGTGCCAGCAGCCCCAGGGGGTCGATCCAAGAGACCCAGTACTTC.

The J gene is TRBJ2-7, the V gene TRBV15, with a weak D call TRBD1 (5 bases). Trimming took 3 bases from V and 0 from J, leaving 9 bases between them. Germline V gives CDR1 LNHNV, CDR2 YYDKDF (reference sequence). The CDR3 consists of 14 residues. For the CDR3, the DNA is TGTGCCACCAGCAGCCGGACAAGCTCCTACGAGCAGTACTTC. This sequence encodes CATSSRTSSYEQYF.

The rearrangement uses TRBV18 and TRBJ1-4, with TRBD1 matching 8 bases. The CDR3 covers 16 residues. V gave up 2 bases and J gave up 4 bases; unmatched junction bases: 6. Germline-derived CDR1 and CDR2 are KGHSH and LQKENI. The chain's CDR3 is CASSPRQGTNNEKLFF. CDR3 DNA: TGTGCCAGCTCACCAAGACAGGGGACAAATAATGAAAAACTGTTTTTT.

The genes are TRBV7-9 and TRBJ1-2, with D uncertain. CDR1 and CDR2 (germline): SEHNR, FQNEAQ (reference sequence). This CDR3 has 14 residues. Between the trimmed V and J ends, which lost 1 base and 0 bases, there was a span of 6 bases. CDR3: CASSLVPANYGYTF. DNA of the CDR3: TGTGCCAGCAGCTTAGTTCCAGCTAACTATGGCTACACCTTC. Combining the CDR3 with reference TRBV7-9 and TRBJ1-2 gives the whole variable domain DTGVSQNPRHKITKRGQNVTFRCDPISEHNRLYWYRQTLGQGPEFLTYFQNEAQLEKSRLLSDRFSAERPKGSFSTLEIQRTEQGDSAMYLCASSLVPANYGYTFGSGTRLTVV.

The chain uses TRBV11-2 and TRBJ1-6, with TRBD1 matching over 10 bases. Germline V gene data show CDR1 as SGHAT and CDR2 as FQNNGV. V lost 0 bases, J lost 8 bases, and 4 bases stayed unmatched. The CDR3 has 16 amino acids. The CDR3 sequence is CASSLDRGTGDSPLHF. The CDR3 DNA sequence: TGTGCCAGCAGCTTAGATCGGGGGACAGGGGATTCACCCCTCCACTTT. The whole variable domain, filled in from reference TRBV11-2 and TRBJ1-6, reads EAGVAQSPRYKIIEKRQSVAFWCNPISGHATLYWYQQILGQGPKLLIQFQNNGVVDDSQLPKDRFSAERLKGVDSTLKIQPAKLEDSAVYLCASSLDRGTGDSPLHFGNGTRLTVT.

The V call is TRBV7-2, the J call TRBJ2-2, with a weak D call TRBD1 (5 bases). V was trimmed by 5 bases and J by 7 bases, leaving 14 bases between them. Germline CDR1 reads SGHTA; CDR2 reads FQGNSA. The CDR3 length is 14 residues. DNA of the CDR3: TGTGCCAGCAGCGCACTGGGGCGCGGCGGGGAGCTGTTTTTT. Encoded protein: CASSALGRGGELFF.

The V call is TRBV19, the J call TRBJ2-4, with 9 bases fitting TRBD1. CDR1 and CDR2 (germline): LNHDA, SQIVND (reference sequence). The CDR3 has 14 amino acids. The V and J ends lost 6 bases and 10 bases, in that order; junction bases with no gene match: 10. The chain's CDR3 is CASSPGQGIWIQYF. The CDR3 DNA reads as TGTGCCAGTAGCCCGGGACAGGGAATATGGATTCAGTACTTC.

This chain connects TRBV21-1 to TRBJ2-5; TRBD2 is the table's D call and was not checked against the DNA. TRBV21-1 is listed as a pseudogene. The CDR3 covers 17 residues. CDR3 in amino acids: CASSKAPLAGGQETQYF. The CDR3 nucleotides are TGTGCCAGCAGCAAAGCCCCCCTCGCGGGAGGGCAAGAGACCCAGTACTTC.

This sequence joins TRBV5-1 and TRBJ2-1; 10 bases line up with TRBD1. The J segment lost 6 bases and the V segment lost 0 bases, leaving 6 bases of the junction unmatched. The germline V gene encodes CDR1 SGHRS and CDR2 YFSETQ. The CDR3 spans 16 residues. CDR3 region: CASSLGAGTGVNEQFF. CDR3 sequence (DNA): TGCGCCAGCAGCTTGGGAGCGGGGACAGGGGTCAATGAGCAGTTCTTC.

The chain combines TRBV15 with TRBJ2-1; 10 bases agree with TRBD2. The CDR3 is 14 residues long. Unmatched junction bases numbered 1, after V lost 5 bases and J lost 3 bases. Germline V gives CDR1 LNHNV, CDR2 YYDKDF (reference sequence). The CDR3 DNA reads TGTGCCACCAGCCCTAGCGGGAGCTACAATGAGCAGTTCTTC. Translating gives CATSPSGSYNEQFF.

The chain joins TRBV6-6 to TRBJ2-7; 7 bases fit TRBD1. Germline V gene lookup returns CDR1 MNHNY and CDR2 SVGAGI (reference sequence). The CDR3 loop spans 13 amino acids. After removal of 2 bases from V and 4 bases from J, the junction contained 2 bases not matched to a gene. The CDR3 here is CASSYETGYEQYF. The DNA of the CDR3 is TGTGCCAGCAGTTACGAGACAGGGTACGAGCAGTACTTC.

V usage is TRBV6-6 and J usage is TRBJ1-5; no clear D gene. V shed 9 bases and J shed 3 bases, with 21 bases lying between them. The CDR3 spans 16 residues. CDR1 MNHNY and CDR2 SVGAGI come from the germline V gene (reference sequence). CDR3 residues: CASAGTAPPVNQPQHF. The DNA of the CDR3 is TGTGCCAGTGCGGGCACTGCTCCCCCGGTCAATCAGCCCCAGCATTTT.

The CDR3 is CASSSPNSGGNEQFF. CDR3 DNA: TGTGCCAGCAGCTCCCCGAATAGCGGGGGAAATGAGCAGTTCTTC. V gene TRBV5-4 combines with J gene TRBJ2-1, with 9 bases that match TRBD2. Germline values: CDR1 SGHNT, CDR2 YYREEE (reference sequence). This CDR3 comprises 15 residues. V shed 3 bases, J shed 7 bases, and the junction held 8 bases outside the gene matches.

The chain is built from TRBV5-6 and TRBJ2-1; 10 positions agree with TRBD1. Germline-derived CDR1 and CDR2 are SGHDT and YYEEEE. The CDR3 runs 14 residues. Trimming at V came to 4 bases and at J to 6 bases, leaving 4 bases not matched to a gene. The CDR3 bases are TGTGCCAGCAGCCCGGGACAGGGGCTCAATGAGCAGTTCTTC. Translation gives CASSPGQGLNEQFF.